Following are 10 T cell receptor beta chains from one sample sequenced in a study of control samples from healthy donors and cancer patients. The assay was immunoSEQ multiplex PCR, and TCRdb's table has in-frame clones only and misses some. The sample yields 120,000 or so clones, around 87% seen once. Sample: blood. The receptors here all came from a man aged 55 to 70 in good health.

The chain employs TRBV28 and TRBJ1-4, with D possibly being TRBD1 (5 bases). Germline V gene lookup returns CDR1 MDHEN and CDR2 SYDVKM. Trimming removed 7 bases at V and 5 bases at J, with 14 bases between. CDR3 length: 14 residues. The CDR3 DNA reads TGTGCCAGCACCCCCGGGGGTCTCAATGAAAAACTGTTTTTT. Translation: CASTPGGLNEKLFF. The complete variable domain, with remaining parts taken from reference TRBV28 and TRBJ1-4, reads DVKVTQSSRYLVKRTGEKVFLECVQDMDHENMFWYRQDPGLGLRLIYFSYDVKMKEKGDIPEGYSVSREKKERFSLILESASTNQTSMYLCASTPGGLNEKLFFGSGTQLSVL.

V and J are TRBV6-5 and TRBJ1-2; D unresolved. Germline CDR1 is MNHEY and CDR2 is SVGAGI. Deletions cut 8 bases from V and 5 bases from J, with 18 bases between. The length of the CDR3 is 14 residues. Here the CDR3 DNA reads TGTGCCAGCTCCAGCCCTCTCCTCGGGTATGGCTACACCTTC. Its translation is CASSSPLLGYGYTF.

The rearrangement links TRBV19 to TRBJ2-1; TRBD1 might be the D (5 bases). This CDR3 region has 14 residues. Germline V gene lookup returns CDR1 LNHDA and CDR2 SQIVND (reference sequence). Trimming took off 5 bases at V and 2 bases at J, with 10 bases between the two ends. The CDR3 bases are TGTGCCAGTAGTTTAGGACAAGCCTACAATGAGCAGTTCTTC. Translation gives CASSLGQAYNEQFF.

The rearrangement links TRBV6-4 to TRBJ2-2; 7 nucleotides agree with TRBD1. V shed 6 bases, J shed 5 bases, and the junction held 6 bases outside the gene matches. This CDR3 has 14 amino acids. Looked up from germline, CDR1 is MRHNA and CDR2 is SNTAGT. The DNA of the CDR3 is TGTGCCAGCAGGGCTACAGGGGAAACCGGGGAGCTGTTTTTT. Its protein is CASRATGETGELFF.

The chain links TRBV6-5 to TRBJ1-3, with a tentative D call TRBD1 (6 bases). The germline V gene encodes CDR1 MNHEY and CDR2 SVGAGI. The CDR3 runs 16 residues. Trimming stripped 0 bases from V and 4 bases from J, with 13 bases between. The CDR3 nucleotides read TGTGCCAGCAGTTACTCGGGGCGGGGGCAAGGAAACACCATATATTTT. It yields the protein CASSYSGRGQGNTIYF.

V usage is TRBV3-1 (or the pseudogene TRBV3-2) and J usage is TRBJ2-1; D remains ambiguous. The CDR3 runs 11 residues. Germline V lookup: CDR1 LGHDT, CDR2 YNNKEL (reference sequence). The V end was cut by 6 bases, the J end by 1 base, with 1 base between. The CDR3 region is CASSSYNEQFF. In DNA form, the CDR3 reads TGTGCCAGCAGTTCCTACAATGAGCAGTTCTTC.

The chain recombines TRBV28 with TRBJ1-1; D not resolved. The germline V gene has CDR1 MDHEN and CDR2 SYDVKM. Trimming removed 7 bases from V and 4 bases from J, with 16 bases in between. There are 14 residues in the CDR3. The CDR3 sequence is CASIGRLPSTEAFF. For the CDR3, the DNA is TGTGCCAGCATAGGGAGGCTCCCAAGCACTGAAGCTTTCTTT.

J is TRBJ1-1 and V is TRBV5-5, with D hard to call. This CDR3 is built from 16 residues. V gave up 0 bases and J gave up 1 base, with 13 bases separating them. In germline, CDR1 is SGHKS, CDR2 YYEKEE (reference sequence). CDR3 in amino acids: CASSLAGNQANTEAFF. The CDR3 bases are TGTGCCAGCAGCTTGGCCGGAAACCAGGCGAACACTGAAGCTTTCTTT.

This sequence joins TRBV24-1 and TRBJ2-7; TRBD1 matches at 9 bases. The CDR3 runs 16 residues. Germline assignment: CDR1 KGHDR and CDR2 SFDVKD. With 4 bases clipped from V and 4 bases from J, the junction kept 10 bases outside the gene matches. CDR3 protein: CATSESGTGSRYEQYF. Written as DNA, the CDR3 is TGTGCCACCAGTGAGTCCGGGACAGGGAGTAGATACGAGCAGTACTTC.

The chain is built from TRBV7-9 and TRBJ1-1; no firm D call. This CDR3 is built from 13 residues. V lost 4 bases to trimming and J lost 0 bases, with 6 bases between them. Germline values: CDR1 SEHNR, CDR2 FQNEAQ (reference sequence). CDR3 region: CASSSIMNTEAFF. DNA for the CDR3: TGTGCCAGCAGCTCTATTATGAACACTGAAGCTTTCTTT.